One and the same sample provided the 15 T cell receptor beta chains below, sequenced in a study of vaccination and CD4 T cells after COVID-19. Sequenced with the Oncomine TCR Beta short-read assay was DNA taken from cultured CD4+ T cells. TCRdb analysed the PCR reads with MiXCR anew, one entry per CDR3 protein. The top ten clones hold around 19% of a sample with more than 6,000 distinct CDR3 sequences, about 70% of them seen once. As to treatment: approximately 9-day PBMC culture with coronavirus spike peptide pools or control peptides (ViraFEST assay). Their target antigens are unknown. The sample here was cultured CD4+ T cells from blood, taken after SARS-CoV-2 vaccination. These receptors originate from a human donor with COVID-19.

The gene calls are TRBV20-1 and TRBJ2-1; D perhaps matches TRBD2 (6 bases). Germline CDR1 DFQATT, CDR2 SNEGSKA (reference sequence). V dropped 2 bases and J dropped 4 bases, with 15 bases sitting between them. The length of the CDR3 is 15 residues. The CDR3 here is CSARIGGLLYNEQFF. The CDR3, as DNA: TGCAGTGCTAGAATCGGGGGACTTCTATACAATGAGCAGTTCTTC.

The chain carries TRBV7-9 and TRBJ2-1; 11 nucleotides align to TRBD2. This CDR3 is 16 amino acids long. V lost 2 bases and J lost 5; bases outside the gene matches: 5. Germline CDR1 is SEHNR and CDR2 is FQNEAQ (reference sequence). The CDR3: CASSLPRLAGNNEQFF. CDR3 DNA: TGTGCCAGCAGCTTACCGCGACTAGCGGGGAACAATGAGCAGTTCTTC.

The chain carries TRBV5-6 and TRBJ1-2; perhaps TRBD1 as D (6 bases). Trimming took 4 bases from V and 4 from J, leaving 17 bases between them. The CDR3 covers 15 residues. The germline V gene encodes CDR1 SGHDT and CDR2 YYEEEE. The CDR3 is CASSPLTGQSYGYTF. The CDR3 DNA reads TGTGCCAGCAGCCCCTTGACAGGACAGTCCTATGGCTACACCTTC.

By share, this clonotype ranks as medium-sized. The gene calls are TRBV6-1 and TRBJ2-4, with 15 bases fitting TRBD2. Germline values: CDR1 MNHNS, CDR2 SASEGT. V lost 6 bases, J lost 3 bases, and 12 bases stayed unmatched. This CDR3 comprises 19 residues. The CDR3 sequence: CASSTPGLAGGLGKNIQYF. Here the CDR3 DNA reads TGTGCCAGCAGCACACCTGGACTAGCGGGGGGGCTAGGCAAAAACATTCAGTACTTC.

This clonotype was found a few times. The chain recombines TRBV20-1 with TRBJ2-5, with D uncertain. The CDR3 consists of 11 residues. Trimming cost V 4 bases and J 0 bases, with 3 bases left between them. Germline values: CDR1 DFQATT, CDR2 SNEGSKA (reference sequence). Here the CDR3 reads CSATYQETQYF. The CDR3 nucleotides are TGCAGTGCTACATACCAAGAGACCCAGTACTTC.

The V gene is TRBV30, the J gene TRBJ2-6; D unresolved. Germline V gene data show CDR1 as GTSNPN and CDR2 as SVGIG (reference sequence). The V and J ends lost 0 bases and 0 bases respectively, with 6 bases between them. The CDR3 covers 15 residues. CDR3 sequence reads: CAWSVRGSGANVLTF. CDR3 bases: TGTGCCTGGAGTGTACGAGGCTCTGGGGCCAACGTCCTGACTTTC.

This clonotype appeared a few times. V usage is TRBV7-2 and J usage is TRBJ1-1; D is uncertain. Germline-derived CDR1 and CDR2 are SGHTA and FQGNSA. V was trimmed by 1 base and J by 4 bases, leaving 10 bases between them. CDR3 size: 14 residues. CDR3 nucleotides: TGTGCCAGCAGCTTAGTGACGGATGGCACTGAAGCTTTCTTT. The encoded protein is CASSLVTDGTEAFF.

This chain links TRBV6-1 with TRBJ2-5, with D tentatively TRBD2 (6 bases). Germline lookup yields CDR1 MNHNS and CDR2 SASEGT. The CDR3 totals 11 residues. V was shortened by 8 bases and J by 5 bases, with 9 bases between the two germline ends. This chain's CDR3 is CASGGRETQYF. For the CDR3, the DNA is TGTGCCAGCGGGGGGAGGGAGACCCAGTACTTC.

The chain has TRBV7-2 and TRBJ2-3, with a possible D match to TRBD2 (7 bases). The germline gives CDR1 SGHTA, CDR2 FQGNSA. V shed 3 bases and J shed 0 bases, with 16 bases lying between them. This CDR3 has 17 residues. CDR3 residues: CASSLGASGSSTDTQYF. CDR3 coding DNA: TGTGCCAGCAGCTTGGGGGCTAGCGGCTCTAGCACAGATACGCAGTATTTT.

V gene TRBV7-3 combines with J gene TRBJ2-1; D possibly corresponds to TRBD2 (5 bases). CDR3 size: 13 residues. Germline values: CDR1 SGHTA, CDR2 FQGTGA. V was shortened by 7 bases and J by 6 bases, with 13 bases between the two germline ends. In DNA form, the CDR3 reads TGTGCCAGCACGACCGGGGTAGGCAATGAGCAGTTCTTC. Amino acids: CASTTGVGNEQFF.

This chain links TRBV24-1 with TRBJ1-5; TRBD1 aligns across 11 bases. This CDR3 comprises 15 residues. CDR1 and CDR2 (germline): KGHDR, SFDVKD. V lost 9 bases and J lost 2; bases outside the gene matches: 5. In DNA form, the CDR3 reads TGTGCCACCGGGACAGGGGGGTCGGGCAATCAGCCCCAGCATTTT. It codes for CATGTGGSGNQPQHF.

This chain uses TRBV27 with TRBJ1-6; D call uncertain. Trimming pared 5 bases from V and 7 bases from J, leaving 15 bases between. The germline V gene encodes CDR1 MNHEY and CDR2 SMNVEV (reference sequence). CDR3 length: 15 residues. CDR3 DNA sequence: TGTGCCAGCAGTCCCCCAGCGGGATGGAATTCACCCCTCCACTTT. Protein: CASSPPAGWNSPLHF.

The chain links TRBV5-4 to TRBJ2-5; TRBD1 matches at 8 bases. The CDR3 loop spans 13 amino acids. With V trimmed by 4 bases and J by 2 bases, 1 base remained unmatched. Germline V gene lookup returns CDR1 SGHNT and CDR2 YYREEE (reference sequence). In DNA, the CDR3 is TGTGCCAGCAGCAGGGACAGGCAAGAGACCCAGTACTTC. Translation: CASSRDRQETQYF.

The gene calls are TRBV6-1 and TRBJ2-3; 8 bases align to TRBD2. The germline V gene has CDR1 MNHNS and CDR2 SASEGT. With 5 bases clipped from V and 6 bases from J, the junction kept 7 bases outside the gene matches. The CDR3 covers 14 residues. The CDR3 nucleotides are TGTGCCAGCAGTACCGCGGGGGGAACTGATACGCAGTATTTT. It encodes CASSTAGGTDTQYF.

This clonotype was detected only a few times. V is TRBV15 and J is TRBJ1-2; a possible D gene is TRBD1 (6 bases). The CDR3 consists of 15 residues. The V gene's germline CDR1 is LNHNV and CDR2 YYDKDF (reference sequence). V was shortened by 1 base and J by 8 bases, with 17 bases between the two germline ends. Written as DNA, the CDR3 is TGTGCCACCAGCAGAGGGACGGGGCAGGGGAAGGGCTACACCTTC. It translates to CATSRGTGQGKGYTF.